The text below deals with one TCR beta chain. Per sample, approximately 550 nanograms of biopsy DNA were TCRB immunosequenced. Clones were sequenced by immunoSEQ multiplex PCR, and TCRdb holds only the in-frame ones, with some missing. The table includes 7,400 or so clones, 65% to 80% detected once. The time point here: neoterminal ileum biopsy at postoperative endoscopy, about 6 months after surgery. These data originate in a study of T cell repertoires in ileal Crohn's disease. Study summary: Patients had a median approximately 7.2-year disease duration, and roughly 32% were active smokers. Biopsies of the neoterminal ileum at postoperative colonoscopy form M6 samples.

The germline CDR1 and CDR2 sequences are MGHRA and YSYEKL. This CDR3 is built from 16 residues. V trimming: 4 bases; J trimming: 1 base; junction bases outside the gene matches: 9. This receptor was identified in an adult with Crohn's disease. Source material: ileal tissue. The chain joins TRBV4-1 to TRBJ1-1; 7 bases are shared with TRBD1. This CDR3 reads CASSPNGAGGNTEAFF. The DNA for the CDR3 is TGCGCCAGCAGCCCGAACGGGGCAGGGGGGAACACTGAAGCTTTCTTT.